A single sample is the source of the 4 T cell receptor beta chains below, sequenced in a study of T cells in Graves' hyperthyroidism and ophthalmopathy. RNA transcripts provided the source from which TCR beta CDR3 regions were amplified. An initial round of RT-PCR targeting the TCR CDR3 relied on the HTBI primer set. TCRdb called the multiplex PCR reads again in MiXCR, with one record for every CDR3 protein. Of 690,000 or so distinct CDR3 sequences in the sample, 15% to 20% were seen once. Sequencing was done on a sample of blood. All receptors derive from a woman in her forties or fifties with Graves' hyperthyroidism that later progressed to Graves' ophthalmopathy.

The chain combines TRBV20-1 with TRBJ1-5; 10 positions agree with TRBD1. This CDR3 comprises 14 residues. Looked up from germline, CDR1 is DFQATT and CDR2 is SNEGSKA (reference sequence). J lost 4 bases, V lost 3 bases, and 3 bases had no gene match. For the CDR3, the DNA is TGCAGTGCTAGTAGGGGACAGGGGAATCAGCCCCAGCATTTT. Translated, it gives CSASRGQGNQPQHF.

This clonotype was observed at least ten times. This chain connects TRBV12-3 or TRBV12-4 to TRBJ2-3; 7 nucleotides agree with TRBD1. This CDR3 comprises 15 residues. J gave up 0 bases and V 6 bases, and 6 bases lay outside the gene matches. The CDR3 DNA reads as TGTGCCAGCAGATTCACGGGACAGAGCACAGATACGCAGTATTTT. Its translation: CASRFTGQSTDTQYF.

The chain combines TRBV2 with TRBJ2-5; possible D gene TRBD1, 6 bases. V shed 2 bases and J shed 0 bases, with 16 bases lying between them. The CDR3 totals 17 residues. Germline loops: CDR1 SNHLY, CDR2 FYNNEI. The CDR3 sequence: CASSEFRARGYQETQYF. The CDR3 bases are TGTGCCAGCAGTGAATTCAGGGCGAGGGGGTACCAAGAGACCCAGTACTTC.

This clonotype has at least ten counts. J is TRBJ1-1 and V is TRBV27, with TRBD1 matching 10 bases. The germline gives CDR1 MNHEY, CDR2 SMNVEV (reference sequence). The CDR3 covers 16 residues. V lost 4 bases to trimming and J lost 4 bases; unmatched junction nucleotides: 9. CDR3 in DNA: TGTGCCAGCAGTTGGTCCGGGACAGGGGTGGGCACTGAAGCTTTCTTT. This codes for CASSWSGTGVGTEAFF.